The clone carrying this TCR beta chain was seen ten or more times. Germline CDR1 is SGHTA and CDR2 is FQGTGA. V lost 5 bases and J lost 1, with 12 bases in between. CDR3 length: 14 residues. These data come from a study of neurological immune-mediated disorders. TCRdb independently ran MiXCR on the 5' RACE reads; one entry per CDR3 protein. Here the sample spans approximately 30,000 distinct CDR3 sequences, approximately 6% being singletons. The receptor comes from a woman in her forties or fifties in good health. Sequences were obtained from CD4+ T cells from blood. V is TRBV7-3 and J is TRBJ2-7, with TRBD1 as a possible D gene (6 bases). CDR3 loop: CASSPQGGSYEQYF. CDR3 bases: TGTGCCAGCAGCCCTCAAGGGGGTTCCTACGAGCAGTACTTC.